This TCR beta chain originates from a study of blood T cells in healthy people across ages. A second roughly 6 to 11 cycle PCR used barcoded and J-beta primers. TCRdb re-called the 5' RACE reads with MiXCR, one entry per CDR3 protein. This sample has about 830,000 distinct CDR3 sequences, with roughly 64% found just once. Per germline, CDR1 DFQATT and CDR2 SNEGSKA (reference sequence). V shed 6 bases, J shed 4 bases, and the junction held 8 bases outside the gene matches. This CDR3 comprises 13 residues. What was sequenced was blood. The V and J genes are TRBV20-1 and TRBJ1-1, with 7 bases that match TRBD1. The receptor comes from a man aged 25-45 years in good health. The CDR3: CSALLTGSTEAFF. CDR3 sequence (DNA): TGCAGTGCCTTACTGACAGGGTCCACTGAAGCTTTCTTT.